The following is a T cell receptor beta chain sequence with its context. The antigen remains undetermined. These data come from a study of graft-versus-host responses after intestinal transplantation. Trimming left V 5 bases short and J 4 bases short, with 10 bases between. Germline CDR1 MGHRA, CDR2 YSYEKL. The CDR3 has 13 amino acids. Profiling relied on immunoSEQ multiplex PCR, and the TCRdb table lists in-frame clones only, not all of them. The table has approximately 75,000 clones, around 90% seen once. Study-level findings and limits: Across patients carrying graft-donor T cell macrochimerism, allografts held high graft-versus-host to host-versus-graft clonal ratios. Researchers found GvH clones in recipient marrow, and some showed up first in ileum or blood.

The sample in question was unstimulated CD8+ T cells sorted from spleen or lymph node cells, obtained before transplant. The clonotype originates from a human donor who was the organ donor for an intestinal transplant. V and J are TRBV4-1 and TRBJ2-3; possibly TRBD1 for D (6 bases). This CDR3 is CASSAPGADTQYF. The CDR3 region has the DNA TGCGCCAGCAGCGCGCCAGGGGCAGATACGCAGTATTTT.